The clone carrying this T cell receptor beta chain appeared a few times. Antigen specificity is unknown. This CDR3 has 15 amino acids. V was shortened by 2 bases and J by 2 bases, with 11 bases between the two germline ends. From germline, CDR1 is SGHTA and CDR2 FQGNSA. This sample is part of a study of response to subunit inactivated influenza vaccine. Each CDR3 protein is one row after TCRdb ran MiXCR on the RT-PCR reads. The sample consists of approximately 520,000 distinct CDR3 sequences, over 25% of them appearing once. The study's findings and limits: Every seasonal influenza vaccination brings in few new T cells, the authors suggested.

The gene calls are TRBV7-2 and TRBJ2-3, with D uncertain. This receptor was taken from a man between 50 and 59 years old who received an inactivated influenza vaccine. The sequencing here drew on CD4+ T cells sorted from PBMCs, taken about 5 days after vaccination. The CDR3 reads CASSLHRTATDTQYF. CDR3 coding DNA: TGTGCCAGCAGCTTACACCGAACTGCCACAGATACGCAGTATTTT.